This entry is about one T cell receptor (beta chain). Its antigen is currently unknown. This entry comes from a study of post-analysis software for immune sequencing data. Study-level findings and limits: Patients had higher frequencies than controls of about 5 TRBV segments, including TRBV5-6, TRBV5-1 and TRBV20-1.

V was pared by 4 bases and J by 3 bases, with 4 bases of the junction left unmatched. Germline CDR1 is SEHNR and CDR2 is FQNEAQ (reference sequence). This CDR3 contains 15 residues. Unique molecular identifiers were carried by the TCR beta cDNA libraries. TCRdb reanalysed the PCR reads using MiXCR and keeps one entry per CDR3 protein. The sample comprises over 150,000 distinct CDR3 sequences, roughly 30% of which are singletons, and roughly 1.6% rests with the top ten. The origin of this receptor is a girl aged 5-17 years with multiple sclerosis. The chain uses TRBV7-9 and TRBJ2-1; 9 bases are shared with TRBD2. The sequenced sample was blood. CDR3 nucleotide sequence: TGTGCCAGCAGCTCGACTAGCGGAAGCTACAATGAGCAGTTCTTC. This translates into CASSSTSGSYNEQFF.